This T cell receptor (beta chain) was recovered during a study of a mutant IDH1 vaccine in newly diagnosed glioma. Profiled with immunoSEQ multiplex PCR; TCRdb holds only in-frame clones, not every one. This sample yields 90,000 to 100,000 clones, of which 70% to 90% are seen a single time; roughly 0.61% belongs to the top ten. Turning to this clone: The identical CDR3 is also encoded by other nucleotide sequences in the sample.

Germline CDR1 is MNHEY and CDR2 is SVGAGI. CDR3 length: 14 residues. Trimming cost V 2 bases and J 3 bases, with 11 bases left between them. The time point was: baseline, week 1 (first vaccination visit). The treatment: pre-vaccination baseline after standard-of-care therapy. The material was PBMCs, obtained from a glioma patient treated with radiotherapy, temozolomide or both. The chain links TRBV6-5 to TRBJ2-7; D is perhaps TRBD2 (5 bases). This clonotype was sampled from a woman in her fifties or sixties with glioma. The CDR3 bases are TGTGCCAGCAGTTACGGACCTGGAGGCTACGAGCAGTACTTC. It encodes CASSYGPGGYEQYF.